This is a list of T cell receptor beta chains from one sample in a study of beta chain features in type 1 diabetes. Clones were read by immunoSEQ multiplex PCR, and TCRdb kept only the in-frame ones, dropping some. In the table there are a few hundred thousand clones, approximately 25% of which are singletons. The sample consisted of naive CD4+ T cells from blood. The receptors were sampled from a woman in her 30s with type 1 diabetes. Each CDR3 is given with its conserved first and last residue. A D gene is named only where the DNA matches it firmly. Only some rows state a clone size, as once, few, many or a class for expanded clones.

CDR3aa: CASSPRGQETQYF; CDR3nt: TGTGCCAGCAGCCCAAGGGGGCAAGAGACCCAGTACTTC; abundance: .; len: 13; j_gene: TRBJ2-5; d_gene: .; v_gene: TRBV7-6
CDR3aa: CSVAGNYGYTF; CDR3nt: TGCAGCGTTGCCGGGAACTATGGCTACACCTTC; abundance: few; len: 11; j_gene: TRBJ1-2; d_gene: .; v_gene: TRBV29-1
CDR3aa: CASSFETGELFF; CDR3nt: TGTGCCAGCAGCTTCGAGACCGGGGAGCTGTTTTTT; abundance: .; len: 12; j_gene: TRBJ2-2; d_gene: .; v_gene: TRBV7-9
CDR3aa: CASSSGVYEQYF; CDR3nt: TGTGCCAGCAGTTCCGGGGTGTACGAGCAGTACTTC; abundance: few; len: 12; j_gene: TRBJ2-7; d_gene: .; v_gene: TRBV28
CDR3aa: CASSPQQGSPTDTQYF; CDR3nt: TGTGCCAGCTCACCACAGCAGGGTAGCCCCACAGATACGCAGTATTTT; abundance: few; len: 16; j_gene: TRBJ2-3; d_gene: .; v_gene: TRBV18
CDR3aa: CSVALRTGLNTEAFF; CDR3nt: TGCAGCGTTGCCCTAAGGACAGGTTTGAACACTGAAGCTTTCTTT; abundance: .; len: 15; j_gene: TRBJ1-1; d_gene: TRBD1; v_gene: TRBV29-1
CDR3aa: CASSISHIQETQYF; CDR3nt: TGTGCCAGTAGTATTTCCCACATCCAAGAGACCCAGTACTTC; abundance: .; len: 14; j_gene: TRBJ2-5; d_gene: .; v_gene: TRBV19
CDR3aa: CASSTEYTDTQYF; CDR3nt: TGTGCCAGCAGTACGGAGTACACAGATACGCAGTATTTT; abundance: few; len: 13; j_gene: TRBJ2-3; d_gene: .; v_gene: TRBV4-2
CDR3aa: CASSGQGIDGYTF; CDR3nt: TGTGCCAGCAGTGGACAGGGGATAGATGGCTACACCTTC; abundance: few; len: 13; j_gene: TRBJ1-2; d_gene: TRBD1; v_gene: TRBV2
CDR3aa: CSVDNTGISGYTF; CDR3nt: TGCAGCGTTGACAATACAGGGATATCTGGCTACACCTTC; abundance: few; len: 13; j_gene: TRBJ1-2; d_gene: .; v_gene: TRBV29-1
CDR3aa: CASGKEAGTEAFF; CDR3nt: TGTGCTAGTGGTAAGGAGGCGGGCACTGAAGCTTTCTTT; abundance: few; len: 13; j_gene: TRBJ1-1; d_gene: .; v_gene: TRBV12-5
CDR3aa: CASSQISGNYEQYF; CDR3nt: TGTGCCAGCAGCCAGATTAGCGGGAACTACGAGCAGTACTTC; abundance: .; len: 14; j_gene: TRBJ2-7; d_gene: TRBD2; v_gene: TRBV11-3
CDR3aa: CASSARLAGLQETQYF; CDR3nt: TGTGCCAGCAGCGCGAGACTAGCGGGGCTCCAAGAGACCCAGTACTTC; abundance: .; len: 16; j_gene: TRBJ2-5; d_gene: TRBD2; v_gene: TRBV9
CDR3aa: CSAWTDMNTEAFF; CDR3nt: TGCAGCGCTTGGACAGACATGAACACTGAAGCTTTCTTT; abundance: .; len: 13; j_gene: TRBJ1-1; d_gene: .; v_gene: TRBV29-1
CDR3aa: CASSVPVAGEGDEQFF; CDR3nt: TGTGCCAGCAGCGTGCCCGTAGCGGGAGAGGGCGATGAGCAGTTCTTC; abundance: .; len: 16; j_gene: TRBJ2-1; d_gene: TRBD2; v_gene: TRBV9
CDR3aa: CASSYLASNEQFF; CDR3nt: TGTGCCAGCAGTTATCTAGCGAGCAATGAGCAGTTCTTC; abundance: .; len: 13; j_gene: TRBJ2-1; d_gene: .; v_gene: TRBV6-5
CDR3aa: CATSRDESEQFF; CDR3nt: TGTGCCACCAGCAGAGATGAGTCCGAGCAGTTCTTC; abundance: few; len: 12; j_gene: TRBJ2-1; d_gene: .; v_gene: TRBV15
CDR3aa: CASSALGGLAGTDTQYF; CDR3nt: TGCGCCAGCAGCGCATTAGGGGGACTAGCGGGGACAGATACGCAGTATTTT; abundance: .; len: 17; j_gene: TRBJ2-3; d_gene: TRBD2; v_gene: TRBV5-1
CDR3aa: CASSSGTGTYNEQFF; CDR3nt: TGCGCCAGCAGCTCCGGGACAGGGACTTACAATGAGCAGTTCTTC; abundance: few; len: 15; j_gene: TRBJ2-1; d_gene: TRBD1; v_gene: TRBV5-1
CDR3aa: CASSPGQGRGNQPQHF; CDR3nt: TGTGCCAGTAGTCCAGGACAGGGCAGGGGCAATCAGCCCCAGCATTTT; abundance: few; len: 16; j_gene: TRBJ1-5; d_gene: TRBD1; v_gene: TRBV19
CDR3aa: CSVGQGYGYTF; CDR3nt: TGCAGCGTCGGACAGGGGTATGGCTACACCTTC; abundance: .; len: 11; j_gene: TRBJ1-2; d_gene: TRBD1; v_gene: TRBV29-1
CDR3aa: CASSLDNSYEQYF; CDR3nt: TGCGCCAGCAGCTTGGACAACTCCTACGAGCAGTACTTC; abundance: once; len: 13; j_gene: TRBJ2-7; d_gene: .; v_gene: TRBV5-1
CDR3aa: CASNPAGAVLSSYNEQFF; CDR3nt: TGTGCCAGCAACCCCGCGGGAGCGGTTCTCAGCTCCTACAATGAGCAGTTCTTC; abundance: .; len: 18; j_gene: TRBJ2-1; d_gene: TRBD2; v_gene: TRBV7-9
CDR3aa: CASSVRGSSQPQHF; CDR3nt: TGTGCCAGCAGTGTCCGGGGATCGAGTCAGCCCCAGCATTTT; abundance: few; len: 14; j_gene: TRBJ1-5; d_gene: .; v_gene: TRBV2
CDR3aa: CASSLETSGYSYEQYF; CDR3nt: TGCGCCAGCAGCTTGGAGACTAGCGGATACTCCTACGAGCAGTACTTC; abundance: .; len: 16; j_gene: TRBJ2-7; d_gene: TRBD2; v_gene: TRBV5-1
CDR3aa: CASSQERRRADTQYF; CDR3nt: TGTGCCAGCAGCCAAGAAAGAAGGCGGGCAGATACGCAGTATTTT; abundance: few; len: 15; j_gene: TRBJ2-3; d_gene: .; v_gene: TRBV14
CDR3aa: CASSPTSGSDEQFF; CDR3nt: TGTGCCAGCTCACCAACTAGCGGGAGCGATGAGCAGTTCTTC; abundance: .; len: 14; j_gene: TRBJ2-1; d_gene: TRBD2; v_gene: TRBV18
CDR3aa: CASSVWGVGSYEQYF; CDR3nt: TGTGCCAGCAGCGTATGGGGCGTCGGCTCCTACGAGCAGTACTTC; abundance: .; len: 15; j_gene: TRBJ2-7; d_gene: .; v_gene: TRBV4-2
CDR3aa: CASSVSSGTFTYEQYF; CDR3nt: TGTGCCAGCAGCGTATCTAGCGGGACCTTTACCTACGAGCAGTACTTC; abundance: .; len: 16; j_gene: TRBJ2-7; d_gene: TRBD2; v_gene: TRBV9
CDR3aa: CSVAEGTEAFF; CDR3nt: TGCAGCGTTGCGGAGGGCACTGAAGCTTTCTTT; abundance: .; len: 11; j_gene: TRBJ1-1; d_gene: .; v_gene: TRBV29-1
CDR3aa: CASSLVEENYGYTF; CDR3nt: TGTGCCAGCAGCTTAGTTGAAGAGAACTATGGCTACACCTTC; abundance: .; len: 14; j_gene: TRBJ1-2; d_gene: .; v_gene: TRBV7-9
CDR3aa: CASSLRDRPSYGYTF; CDR3nt: TGTGCCAGCAGCCTGAGGGACAGACCCTCCTATGGCTACACCTTC; abundance: .; len: 15; j_gene: TRBJ1-2; d_gene: TRBD1; v_gene: TRBV7-9
CDR3aa: CATASGPSTDTQYF; CDR3nt: TGTGCCACGGCTAGCGGGCCTAGCACAGATACGCAGTATTTT; abundance: .; len: 14; j_gene: TRBJ2-3; d_gene: TRBD2; v_gene: TRBV6-4
CDR3aa: CSAIPLLAGGVEQYF; CDR3nt: TGCAGCGCCATCCCCCTACTAGCGGGAGGCGTGGAGCAGTACTTC; abundance: few; len: 15; j_gene: TRBJ2-5; d_gene: TRBD2; v_gene: TRBV29-1
CDR3aa: CATTTGVANEQFF; CDR3nt: TGTGCCACCACGACAGGGGTGGCCAATGAGCAGTTCTTC; abundance: few; len: 13; j_gene: TRBJ2-1; d_gene: TRBD1; v_gene: TRBV5-6
CDR3aa: CSVEVHIDNEQFF; CDR3nt: TGCAGCGTTGAAGTACACATCGACAATGAGCAGTTCTTC; abundance: .; len: 13; j_gene: TRBJ2-1; d_gene: .; v_gene: TRBV29-1
CDR3aa: CSVAETANTGELFF; CDR3nt: TGCAGCGTTGCGGAAACAGCGAACACCGGGGAGCTGTTTTTT; abundance: few; len: 14; j_gene: TRBJ2-2; d_gene: .; v_gene: TRBV29-1
CDR3aa: CSVDGQGQETQYF; CDR3nt: TGCAGCGTTGACGGACAGGGACAAGAGACCCAGTACTTC; abundance: few; len: 13; j_gene: TRBJ2-5; d_gene: TRBD1; v_gene: TRBV29-1
CDR3aa: CASSWASGSYNEQFF; CDR3nt: TGTGCCAGCAGTTGGGCTAGCGGCTCCTACAATGAGCAGTTCTTC; abundance: .; len: 15; j_gene: TRBJ2-1; d_gene: TRBD2; v_gene: TRBV27
CDR3aa: CATSLMNGPGGAFF; CDR3nt: TGTGCCACCAGCCTAATGAATGGTCCAGGTGGAGCTTTCTTT; abundance: .; len: 14; j_gene: TRBJ1-1; d_gene: .; v_gene: TRBV15
CDR3aa: CASSQDPGSSYEQYF; CDR3nt: TGCGCCAGCAGCCAAGACCCGGGGAGCTCCTACGAGCAGTACTTC; abundance: .; len: 15; j_gene: TRBJ2-7; d_gene: .; v_gene: TRBV4-1
CDR3aa: CASSARWESDTQYF; CDR3nt: TGTGCCAGTAGTGCTCGATGGGAGTCAGATACGCAGTATTTT; abundance: .; len: 14; j_gene: TRBJ2-3; d_gene: .; v_gene: TRBV19
CDR3aa: CASGDFSYEQYF; CDR3nt: TGCGCCAGCGGGGACTTCTCCTACGAGCAGTACTTC; abundance: .; len: 12; j_gene: TRBJ2-7; d_gene: .; v_gene: TRBV4-1
CDR3aa: CASSYSGTASYEQYF; CDR3nt: TGTGCCAGCAGTTACTCTGGGACAGCGTCCTATGAGCAGTACTTC; abundance: .; len: 15; j_gene: TRBJ2-7; d_gene: TRBD1; v_gene: TRBV6-5
CDR3aa: CACEQGPSYEQYF; CDR3nt: TGTGCCTGCGAACAGGGGCCCTCCTACGAGCAGTACTTC; abundance: .; len: 13; j_gene: TRBJ2-7; d_gene: TRBD1; v_gene: TRBV30
CDR3aa: CAWSQTGGYQPQHF; CDR3nt: TGTGCCTGGAGTCAGACAGGGGGCTATCAGCCCCAGCATTTT; abundance: few; len: 14; j_gene: TRBJ1-5; d_gene: TRBD1; v_gene: TRBV30